These 20 T cell receptor beta chains originate from one sample sequenced in a study of T cells in Graves' hyperthyroidism and ophthalmopathy. The TCR beta CDR3 regions underwent amplification using RNA transcripts as the source. Using the HTBI primer set, a first-round RT-PCR was run on the TCR CDR3. TCRdb reanalysed the multiplex PCR reads using MiXCR and keeps one entry per CDR3 protein. The top ten clones hold 15% to 20% of a sample with a few hundred thousand distinct CDR3 sequences, around 14% of them seen once. The sample taken for sequencing was blood. All receptors come from a woman under 30 with Graves' hyperthyroidism.

This sequence joins TRBV6-1 and TRBJ2-7; D is uncertain. CDR1 and CDR2 from the germline V gene are MNHNS and SASEGT. Trimming shortened V by 2 bases and J by 2 bases, and 7 bases separated the two germline ends. The CDR3 contains 13 residues. CDR3 bases: TGTGCCAGCAGTGAACTAGATACCTACGAGCAGTACGTC. Residues: CASSELDTYEQYV.

This clonotype was seen more than once but under ten times. CDR3 nucleotide sequence: TGTGCCTGGAGCCAAGGGAGGGAGCAGTACTTC. The encoded protein is CAWSQGREQYF. The V and J genes are TRBV30 and TRBJ2-7; tentative D call: TRBD2 (6 bases). V lost 3 bases and J 7 bases, leaving 10 bases between the germline ends. The CDR3 is 11 residues long. CDR1 and CDR2 from the germline V gene are GTSNPN and SVGIG (reference sequence).

The chain is built from TRBV9 and TRBJ2-1; 14 bases are a match to TRBD2. The CDR3 runs to 18 residues. Trimming removed 4 bases from V and 7 bases from J; junction bases left unmatched: 13. Per germline, CDR1 SGDLS and CDR2 YYNGEE. The CDR3 nucleotides read TGTGCCAGCAGCCGGAAACGGGAGGGACTAGCGGGAGTAAATGAGCAGTTCTTC. As protein: CASSRKREGLAGVNEQFF.

This clonotype has ten or more counts. This chain links TRBV24-1 with TRBJ1-5, with D unresolved. Germline V lookup: CDR1 KGHDR, CDR2 SFDVKD. This CDR3 is built from 14 residues. V was clipped by 4 bases and J by 5 bases, with 11 bases between them. The CDR3, as DNA: TGTGCCACCAGTGAGCGTCAGTTCGATCAGCCCCAGCATTTT. Its translation is CATSERQFDQPQHF.

Remarks on this clonotype: A read error may explain this, as a much larger clone is one base away. The V call is TRBV19, the J call TRBJ2-7, with D possibly being TRBD1 (6 bases). This CDR3 is built from 15 residues. V lost 5 bases and J 7 bases, leaving 21 bases between the germline ends. Germline V gene lookup returns CDR1 LNHDA and CDR2 SQIVND (reference sequence). The CDR3 here is CASSSWTDLGDEQYF. CDR3 in DNA: TGTGCCAGTAGTTCCTGGACAGATTTAGGGGATGAGCAGTACTTC.

This clonotype has a count of ten or more. The DNA is omitted, as the CDR3 cannot be located on it reliably, and the CDR3 follows TCRdb's listing. V is TRBV12-3 or TRBV12-4 and J is TRBJ2-3. The CDR3 extends over 17 residues, inclusive of both ends. The CDR3 protein is CASSLGTGTYSTDTQYF.

The table lists this clonotype with many counts. CDR3 DNA: TGTGCCAGCAGTTTTGGAGTTAAGTGGACAGATACGCAGTATTTT. Amino acid sequence: CASSFGVKWTDTQYF. The chain carries TRBV12-3 or TRBV12-4 and TRBJ2-3; D is uncertain. The ends were cut back, 3 bases at V and 3 bases at J, with 13 bases in the middle. The CDR3 loop spans 15 amino acids.

This clonotype was recorded a few times. The chain recombines TRBV7-9 with TRBJ1-2; no definite D call. There are 15 residues in the CDR3. Germline-derived CDR1 and CDR2 are SEHNR and FQNEAQ (reference sequence). The ends were cut back, 5 bases at V and 3 bases at J, with 16 bases in the middle. CDR3 in amino acids: CASSPPSSGDYGYTF. The CDR3 DNA reads as TGTGCCAGCAGCCCCCCCTCCAGCGGAGACTATGGCTACACCTTC.

This clonotype was seen ten or more times. The rearrangement joins TRBV12-3 or TRBV12-4 to TRBJ1-5; D is possibly TRBD1 (5 bases). The CDR3 sequence is 16 residues long. Trimming removed 5 bases from V and 7 bases from J, with 21 bases in between. This chain's CDR3 is CASSPEGRISGQPQHF. The CDR3 bases are TGTGCCAGCAGTCCCGAGGGGCGAATATCGGGGCAGCCCCAGCATTTT.

This clonotype was recorded many times. The chain joins TRBV11-1 to TRBJ2-5; D could derive from TRBD1 or TRBD2 (6 bases each). Germline values: CDR1 SGHAT, CDR2 FQDESV (reference sequence). The CDR3 runs 15 residues. Trimming removed 4 bases at V and 4 bases at J, with 16 bases between. In DNA form, the CDR3 reads TGTGCCAGCAGCTCGTGGGGCAGGGGAGGAGAGACCCAGTACTTC. Its protein is CASSSWGRGGETQYF.

Many counts were recorded for this clonotype. The chain uses TRBV24-1 and TRBJ2-5; 7 bases are shared with TRBD1. With 3 bases clipped from V and 5 bases from J, the junction kept 8 bases outside the gene matches. CDR1 is KGHDR and CDR2 is SFDVKD in the germline V gene. This CDR3 has 15 amino acids. The CDR3: CATSDPVRGQETQYF. The CDR3 bases are TGTGCCACCAGTGATCCCGTGAGGGGGCAGGAGACCCAGTACTTC.

This clonotype was counted ten times or more. The V call is TRBV11-2, the J call TRBJ2-5; a weak D match, TRBD1 (5 bases). The V and J ends lost 11 bases and 2 bases respectively, with 15 bases between them. Germline V lookup: CDR1 SGHAT, CDR2 FQNNGV. The CDR3 consists of 13 residues. CDR3 residues: CAGSRRGQETQYF. CDR3 DNA: TGTGCCGGGTCGCGTAGGGGTCAAGAGACCCAGTACTTC.

This clonotype was recorded a few times. V is TRBV19 and J is TRBJ1-1, with 8 positions matching TRBD1. Germline V gives CDR1 LNHDA, CDR2 SQIVND (reference sequence). The CDR3 has 14 amino acids. V lost 6 bases and J lost 5; bases outside the gene matches: 8. CDR3 in amino acids: CASRADREGTEAFF. The CDR3 DNA reads as TGTGCCAGTAGGGCGGACAGGGAGGGGACTGAAGCTTTCTTT.

This clonotype occurred a few times. The gene calls are TRBV29-1 and TRBJ2-1; 9 nucleotides match TRBD2. The J segment lost 4 bases and the V segment lost 6 bases, leaving 4 bases of the junction unmatched. This CDR3 contains 13 residues. Per the germline V gene, CDR1 is SQVTM and CDR2 is ANQGSEA. CDR3 sequence (DNA): TGCAGCGTGGGGGCGGGAGGGTACAATGAGCAGTTCTTC. It translates to CSVGAGGYNEQFF.

This chain links TRBV5-1 with TRBJ2-5; D gene ambiguous. Germline V CDR1 and CDR2: SGHRS, YFSETQ. Trimming took off 2 bases at V and 3 bases at J, with 8 bases between the two ends. The CDR3 loop spans 13 amino acids. CDR3 DNA: TGCGCCAGCAGCTTCGACCCTAAAGAGACCCAGTACTTC. Translation: CASSFDPKETQYF.

This clonotype has only a few counts. CDR3 amino acids: CATQRGFKTYGEQYV. In DNA form, the CDR3 reads TGTGCCACCCAGCGGGGATTTAAAACTTACGGCGAGCAGTACGTC. The chain links TRBV24-1 to TRBJ2-7; 7 nucleotides match TRBD2. The CDR3 is 15 residues long. With V trimmed by 9 bases and J by 6 bases, 16 bases remained unmatched. Germline CDR1 is KGHDR and CDR2 is SFDVKD.

This clonotype has a handful of counts. The chain has TRBV4-1 and TRBJ1-1, with D perhaps TRBD1 (5 bases). The CDR3 covers 15 residues. V lost 4 bases, J lost 5 bases, and 17 bases lay in between. Germline V CDR1 and CDR2: MGHRA, YSYEKL. CDR3 nucleotide sequence: TGCGCCAGCAGCCCTAGGGCAGGGTATGTGACTGAAGCTTTCTTT. It codes for CASSPRAGYVTEAFF.

The V and J genes are TRBV20-1 and TRBJ1-5; no clear D. This CDR3 is 13 amino acids long. Germline CDR1 reads DFQATT; CDR2 reads SNEGSKA (reference sequence). V lost 5 bases to trimming and J lost 7 bases, with 15 bases between them. Here the CDR3 reads CSALGTADQPQHF. DNA for the CDR3: TGCAGTGCTTTAGGTACGGCGGACCAGCCCCAGCATTTT.

This clonotype appeared many times. The CDR3 DNA reads TGTGCCAGTAAAACGGGATTAGGTACCACCGGGGAGCTGTTTTTT. This codes for CASKTGLGTTGELFF. V is TRBV19 and J is TRBJ2-2; D may be TRBD2 (5 bases). The CDR3 totals 15 residues. Trimming took 7 bases from V and 4 from J, leaving 16 bases between them. Germline V gene sequence: CDR1 LNHDA, CDR2 SQIVND (reference sequence).

This chain uses TRBV13 with TRBJ1-2, with TRBD1 identical over 7 bases. Per germline, CDR1 PRHDT and CDR2 FYEKMQ (reference sequence). V lost 2 bases and J lost 8; bases outside the gene matches: 14. This CDR3 comprises 16 residues. The CDR3 nucleotides read TGTGCCAGCAGCTTAAATGGGGAGGAGGGGGCCCGGGGCTACACCTTC. Translating gives CASSLNGEEGARGYTF.